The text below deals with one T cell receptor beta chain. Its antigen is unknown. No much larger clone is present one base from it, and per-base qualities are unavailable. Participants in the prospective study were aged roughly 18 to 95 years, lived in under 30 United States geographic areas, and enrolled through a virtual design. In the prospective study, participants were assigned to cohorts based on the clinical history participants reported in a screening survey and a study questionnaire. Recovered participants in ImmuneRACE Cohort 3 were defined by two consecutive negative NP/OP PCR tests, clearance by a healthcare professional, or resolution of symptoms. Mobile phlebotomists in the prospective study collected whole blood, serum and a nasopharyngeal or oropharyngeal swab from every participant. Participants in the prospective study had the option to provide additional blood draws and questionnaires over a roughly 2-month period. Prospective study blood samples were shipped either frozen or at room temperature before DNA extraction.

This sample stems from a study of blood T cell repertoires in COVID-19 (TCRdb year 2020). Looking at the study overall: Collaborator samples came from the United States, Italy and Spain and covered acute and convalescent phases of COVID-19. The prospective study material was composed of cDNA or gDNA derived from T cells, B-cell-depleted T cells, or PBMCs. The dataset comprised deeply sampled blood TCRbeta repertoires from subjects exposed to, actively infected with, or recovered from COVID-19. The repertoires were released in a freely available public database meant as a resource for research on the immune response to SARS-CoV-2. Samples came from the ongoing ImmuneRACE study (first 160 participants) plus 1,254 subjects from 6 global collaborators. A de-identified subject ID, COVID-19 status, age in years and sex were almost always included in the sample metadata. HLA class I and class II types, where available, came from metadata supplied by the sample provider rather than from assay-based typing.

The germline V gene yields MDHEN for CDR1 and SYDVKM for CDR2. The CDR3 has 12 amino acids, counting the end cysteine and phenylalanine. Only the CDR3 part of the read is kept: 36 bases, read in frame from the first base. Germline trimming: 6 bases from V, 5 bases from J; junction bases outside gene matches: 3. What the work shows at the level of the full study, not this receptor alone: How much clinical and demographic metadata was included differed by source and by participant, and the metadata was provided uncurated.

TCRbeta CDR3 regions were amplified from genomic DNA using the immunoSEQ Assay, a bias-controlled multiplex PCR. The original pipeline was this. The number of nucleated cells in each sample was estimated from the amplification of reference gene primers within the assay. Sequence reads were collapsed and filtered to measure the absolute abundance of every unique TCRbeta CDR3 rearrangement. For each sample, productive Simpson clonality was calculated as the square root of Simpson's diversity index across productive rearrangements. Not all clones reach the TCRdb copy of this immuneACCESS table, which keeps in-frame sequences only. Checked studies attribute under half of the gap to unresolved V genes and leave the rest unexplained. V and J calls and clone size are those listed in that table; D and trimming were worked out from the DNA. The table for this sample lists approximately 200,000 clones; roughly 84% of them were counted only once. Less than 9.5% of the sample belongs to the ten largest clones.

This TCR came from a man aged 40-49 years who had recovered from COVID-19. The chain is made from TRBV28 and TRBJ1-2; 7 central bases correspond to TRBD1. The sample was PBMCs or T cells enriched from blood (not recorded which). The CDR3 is CASSGGQYGYTF. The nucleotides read TGTGCCAGCAGCGGGGGACAGTATGGCTACACCTTC.